This entry lists 21 T cell receptor beta chains sequenced from one sample in a study of identical twins. TCRdb redid the calling of the 5' RACE reads with MiXCR, one entry per CDR3 protein. The sample shows about 390,000 distinct CDR3 sequences, around 9.7% of them seen only once. Sequenced input: naive T cells sorted from blood. These receptors originate from a woman in her 50s in good health.

This clonotype has a count of ten or more. The genes are TRBV6-5 and TRBJ1-1; a possible D gene is TRBD1 (6 bases). Trimming shortened V by 10 bases and J by 2 bases, and 11 bases separated the two germline ends. CDR1 MNHEY and CDR2 SVGAGI come from the germline V gene. This CDR3 contains 12 residues. The CDR3 DNA reads as TGTGCCAAGGGGGGGATTAACACTGAAGCTTTCTTT. Its translation: CAKGGINTEAFF.

This clonotype turned up a few times. The chain has TRBV27 and TRBJ2-7; the match to TRBD2 covers 16 bases. The CDR3 sequence is 19 residues long. V dropped 7 bases and J dropped 5; count of bases not matched to a gene: 17. Looked up from germline, CDR1 is MNHEY and CDR2 is SMNVEV (reference sequence). The CDR3 spells CASKMAGTSGRALGDEQYV. The DNA of the CDR3 is TGTGCCAGCAAAATGGCCGGGACTAGCGGGAGGGCCCTCGGCGACGAGCAGTACGTC.

This clonotype was seen at least ten times. V is TRBV6-4 and J is TRBJ2-1; 13 bases align to TRBD2. Trimming cost V 5 bases and J 6 bases; bases outside gene matches: 10. Germline V CDR1 and CDR2: MRHNA, SNTAGT. The CDR3 covers 17 residues. The CDR3 reads CASSRLAGGGLSNEQFF. The CDR3 DNA is TGTGCCAGCAGTCGACTAGCGGGAGGCGGATTAAGCAATGAGCAGTTCTTC.

This clonotype came up a few times. The chain has TRBV2 and TRBJ2-4, with a weak D call TRBD2 (5 bases). Germline V gene sequence: CDR1 SNHLY, CDR2 FYNNEI. The CDR3 has 11 residues. The ends were cut back, 3 bases at V and 14 bases at J, with 11 bases in the middle. The CDR3 nucleotides are TGTGCCAGCAGTGATGGAGGCTCGAAGTACTTC. This sequence encodes CASSDGGSKYF.

This clonotype was counted many times. The V and J genes are TRBV5-1 and TRBJ2-3, with unresolved D. The V gene's germline CDR1 is SGHRS and CDR2 YFSETQ. This CDR3 spans 13 amino acids. Trimming removed 5 bases from V and 1 base from J, with 8 bases in between. In DNA form, the CDR3 reads TGCGCCAGCAGGGACCCAGGCACAGATACGCAGTATTTT. Translation gives CASRDPGTDTQYF. The full variable domain, completed using reference TRBV5-1 and TRBJ2-3, is KAGVTQTPRYLIKTRGQQVTLSCSPISGHRSVSWYQQTPGQGLQFLFEYFSETQRNKGNFPGRFSGRQFSNSRSEMNVSTLELGDSALYLCASRDPGTDTQYFGPGTRLTVL.

The chain couples TRBV12-3 or TRBV12-4 to TRBJ2-5; D not certain. Trimming took 8 bases from V and 2 from J, leaving 18 bases between them. CDR3 size: 15 residues. The CDR3 bases are TGTGCCAGCGAACGCGAGTCGGATAAGCAAGAGACCCAGTACTTC. Its translation is CASERESDKQETQYF.

V usage is TRBV5-1 and J usage is TRBJ2-5; possibly TRBD1 or TRBD2 for D (5 bases each). This CDR3 is 18 amino acids long. V gave up 2 bases and J gave up 3 bases, with 23 bases separating them. Germline loops: CDR1 SGHRS, CDR2 YFSETQ. The CDR3: CASSLVLRSARGEETQYF. The DNA of the CDR3 is TGCGCCAGCAGCTTAGTTTTGCGGAGCGCACGAGGGGAAGAGACCCAGTACTTC. The full variable domain, in which reference TRBV5-1 and TRBJ2-5 provide the parts outside the CDR3, is KAGVTQTPRYLIKTRGQQVTLSCSPISGHRSVSWYQQTPGQGLQFLFEYFSETQRNKGNFPGRFSGRQFSNSRSEMNVSTLELGDSALYLCASSLVLRSARGEETQYFGPGTRLLVL.

J is TRBJ2-1 and V is TRBV5-1; D gene uncertain. This CDR3 is 14 amino acids long. CDR1 is SGHRS, CDR2 YFSETQ, per germline. The V end was cut by 7 bases, the J end by 9 bases, with 20 bases between. CDR3 DNA sequence: TGCGCCAGCGGCCTTAACGGCGTTAACGTTGAGCAGTTCTTC. It yields the protein CASGLNGVNVEQFF. The full variable domain, rest sourced from reference TRBV5-1 and TRBJ2-1, is KAGVTQTPRYLIKTRGQQVTLSCSPISGHRSVSWYQQTPGQGLQFLFEYFSETQRNKGNFPGRFSGRQFSNSRSEMNVSTLELGDSALYLCASGLNGVNVEQFFGPGTRLTVL.

This chain links TRBV2 with TRBJ2-1, with D unresolved. Looked up from germline, CDR1 is SNHLY and CDR2 is FYNNEI. V lost 2 bases and J lost 9, with 11 bases in between. The CDR3 totals 13 residues. In nucleotides, the CDR3 is TGTGCCAGCAGTGAACTTCGAGCGCGTGAGCAGTTCTTC. Translated, it gives CASSELRAREQFF.

The J gene is TRBJ2-1, the V gene TRBV4-1; the match to TRBD2 covers 9 bases. This CDR3 spans 17 amino acids. The germline V gene encodes CDR1 MGHRA and CDR2 YSYEKL. After removal of 0 bases from V and 4 bases from J, the junction contained 7 bases not matched to a gene. This chain's CDR3 is CASSQDYSGREYNEQFF. As DNA, the CDR3 is TGCGCCAGCAGCCAAGACTATAGCGGGAGAGAATACAATGAGCAGTTCTTC.

This clonotype was counted many times. The genes are TRBV20-1 and TRBJ2-7; TRBD2 aligns across 8 bases. Germline CDR1 DFQATT, CDR2 SNEGSKA (reference sequence). V shed 3 bases and J 2 bases; nucleotides not matched to a gene: 9. The CDR3 sequence is 15 residues long. This CDR3 is CSASYAGTRPYEQYF. Written as DNA, the CDR3 is TGCAGTGCTAGCTATGCCGGGACTAGACCCTACGAGCAGTACTTC.

This clonotype occurred a few times. The rearrangement links TRBV9 to TRBJ2-7; 10 nucleotides line up with TRBD2. J gave up 6 bases and V 0 bases, and 3 bases lay outside the gene matches. Germline-derived CDR1 and CDR2 are SGDLS and YYNGEE. The CDR3 loop spans 14 amino acids. CDR3 sequence (DNA): TGTGCCAGCAGCGTAGCGGGACTAGCGAGCGAGCAGTACTTC. It codes for CASSVAGLASEQYF.

About this clonotype itself: A much larger clone is a single base away; this may be a read error. The chain recombines TRBV2 with TRBJ2-1, with a tentative D call TRBD2 (5 bases). Germline CDR1 is SNHLY and CDR2 is FYNNEI. There are 13 residues in the CDR3. Trimming cost V 6 bases and J 0 bases, with 6 bases left between them. The CDR3 region has the DNA TGTGCCAGCAGGGACTTCTCCTACAATGAGCAGTTCTTC. Protein product: CASRDFSYNEQFF.

This sequence joins TRBV5-1 and TRBJ2-7; 14 bases line up with TRBD2. Germline V gene lookup returns CDR1 SGHRS and CDR2 YFSETQ. This CDR3 comprises 14 residues. The junction had 4 bases not matched to a gene; V was cut back by 6 bases and J by 5 bases. CDR3 sequence: CASTRLAGGDEQYF. CDR3 coding DNA: TGCGCCAGCACCCGACTAGCGGGAGGGGACGAGCAGTACTTC. Looking up the rest from reference TRBV5-1 and TRBJ2-7 gives the full variable domain: KAGVTQTPRYLIKTRGQQVTLSCSPISGHRSVSWYQQTPGQGLQFLFEYFSETQRNKGNFPGRFSGRQFSNSRSEMNVSTLELGDSALYLCASTRLAGGDEQYFGPGTRLTVT.

This clonotype has just a few counts. The chain uses TRBV20-1 and TRBJ2-1; no clear D. Germline CDR1 reads DFQATT; CDR2 reads SNEGSKA (reference sequence). Trimming removed 3 bases from V and 6 bases from J, with 9 bases in between. CDR3 length equals 12 residues. CDR3 DNA: TGCAGTGCTAGGAGTGGGCCCAATGAGCAGTTCTTC. Translated, it gives CSARSGPNEQFF.

This clonotype was detected a few times. The chain links TRBV20-1 to TRBJ2-1, with D perhaps given as TRBD1 or TRBD2 (5 bases each). The V gene's germline CDR1 is DFQATT and CDR2 SNEGSKA (reference sequence). The CDR3 has 14 amino acids. With 7 bases removed from V and 8 bases from J, the gap between germline ends came to 21 bases. CDR3 in amino acids: CSVRLVGTWDEQFF. The CDR3 nucleotides read TGCAGTGTTCGGCTGGTGGGGACCTGGGATGAGCAGTTCTTC.

The chain uses TRBV7-2 and TRBJ2-7; 10 positions match TRBD1. V was clipped by 4 bases and J by 2 bases; unmatched bases: 8. This CDR3 is built from 16 residues. Germline V gives CDR1 SGHTA, CDR2 FQGNSA. Written as DNA, the CDR3 is TGTGCCAGCAGCTCAGCCGGGACAGGGGCCCCCTACGAGCAGTACTTC. It specifies CASSSAGTGAPYEQYF.

This clonotype was detected only a few times. V and J are TRBV6-1 and TRBJ1-2, with D perhaps TRBD1 (6 bases). V was cut by 9 bases and J by 5 bases, with 13 bases left in between. This CDR3 is 12 amino acids long. The germline CDR1 and CDR2 sequences are MNHNS and SASEGT. CDR3 loop: CASYGTQYGYTF. CDR3 nucleotide sequence: TGTGCCAGTTACGGGACACAATATGGCTACACCTTC.

A few counts support this clonotype. The chain couples TRBV20-1 to TRBJ1-5; TRBD1 agrees at 7 bases. The V gene end was trimmed by 1 base and the J gene end by 0 bases; junction bases not matched to a gene: 6. The CDR3 has 16 amino acids. In germline, CDR1 is DFQATT, CDR2 SNEGSKA (reference sequence). The CDR3 loop reads CSARGLSGGSNQPQHF. The CDR3 coding sequence is TGCAGTGCTAGAGGGCTGTCAGGGGGTAGCAATCAGCCCCAGCATTTT.

The V gene is TRBV20-1, the J gene TRBJ1-1; D possibly corresponds to TRBD1 (5 bases). The CDR3 is 14 residues long. Per the germline V gene, CDR1 is DFQATT and CDR2 is SNEGSKA (reference sequence). With 1 base removed from V and 1 base from J, the gap between germline ends came to 10 bases. CDR3 sequence (DNA): TGCAGTGCTAGAGGCTCTGGGGGGAACACTGAAGCTTTCTTT. Amino acid sequence: CSARGSGGNTEAFF.

This clonotype was seen at least ten times. J is TRBJ2-1 and V is TRBV20-1; D is ambiguous. Between the trimmed V and J ends, which lost 6 bases and 5 bases, there was a span of 17 bases. Germline-derived CDR1 and CDR2 are DFQATT and SNEGSKA (reference sequence). The CDR3 is 14 residues long. The CDR3 is CSATRDVPHNEQFF. CDR3 sequence (DNA): TGCAGTGCAACCCGAGATGTTCCCCACAATGAGCAGTTCTTC.